Sequencing of this TCR beta chain was carried out in a study of cytomegalovirus exposure and HLA in healthy donors. Whole-study findings and limits: Versus the approximately 700-donor mean, an Asian-associated ancestry cluster reportedly showed fewer N-insertions in a later analysis. Despite most TCR sequences being rare, some public TCRs occurred in many donors.

Trimming cost V 3 bases and J 6 bases; bases outside gene matches: 4. The germline gives CDR1 SGDLS, CDR2 YYNGEE. The length of the CDR3 is 14 residues. The PCR was carried out with 60 Vbeta primers and 13 Jbeta primers. Assay used: immunoSEQ multiplex PCR; TCRdb lists only in-frame clones, some missing. Here the sample spans around 100,000 clones, around 72% being singletons. Note on this clone: As yet, its antigen is unknown.

The sequenced sample was PBMCs. The chain carries TRBV9 and TRBJ2-1, with TRBD2 matching 9 bases. The receptor's source is a male donor in good health and CMV-seropositive. This CDR3 is CASSASLAGNEQFF. The CDR3 coding sequence is TGTGCCAGCAGCGCGTCACTAGCGGGCAATGAGCAGTTCTTC.